The TCR beta chain described here comes from a study of T cell responses to AZD1222 COVID-19 vaccine. Overall study results and limits: Targets within unmutated variant regions were reportedly found for nearly half of spike-specific TCRs.

Investigators merged groups given second doses at roughly 4 or roughly 12 weeks. Sequenced by immunoSEQ multiplex PCR; TCRdb stores in-frame clones only, minus some. This sample has over 95,000 clones, with roughly 90% found just once. Trimming left V 2 bases short and J 5 bases short, with 15 bases between. The CDR3 extends over 15 amino acids. CDR1 and CDR2 from the germline V gene are KGHDR and SFDVKD. On this clone itself: Its antigen is not known.

This sequence originates from an adult who received the AZD1222 COVID-19 vaccine. The sample consisted of peripheral blood, taken 28 days after the second AZD1222 dose. V usage is TRBV24-1 and J usage is TRBJ2-7; D is unresolved. DNA of the CDR3: TGTGCCACCAGTGATTCGTGGGGTCCTTCTCACGAGCAGTACTTC. Translated: CATSDSWGPSHEQYF.